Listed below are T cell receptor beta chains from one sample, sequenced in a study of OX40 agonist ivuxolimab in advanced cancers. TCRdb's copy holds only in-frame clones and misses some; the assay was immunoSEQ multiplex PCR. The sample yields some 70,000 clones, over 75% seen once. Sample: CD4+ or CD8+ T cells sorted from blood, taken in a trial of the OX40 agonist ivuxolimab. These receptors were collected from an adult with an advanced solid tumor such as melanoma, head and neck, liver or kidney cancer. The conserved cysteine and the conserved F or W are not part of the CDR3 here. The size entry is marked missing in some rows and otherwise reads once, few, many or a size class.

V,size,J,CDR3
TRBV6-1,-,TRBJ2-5,ASSQGGRETQY
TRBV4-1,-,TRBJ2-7,ASSQAWGGTYEQY
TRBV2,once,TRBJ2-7,ASRKDISYEQY
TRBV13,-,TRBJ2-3,ASSLTRVLTDTQY
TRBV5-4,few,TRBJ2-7,ASSANSYEQY
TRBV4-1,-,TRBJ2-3,ASSLPRTSGVTDTQY
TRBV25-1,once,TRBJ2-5,ASSGRAEDWVKKETQY
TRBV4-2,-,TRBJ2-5,ASSQVTGGAVSETQY
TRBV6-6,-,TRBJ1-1,ASSYGTGLPNTEAF
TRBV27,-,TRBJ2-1,ASSLDRGRAGEQF
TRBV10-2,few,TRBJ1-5,ASSPVTIKPQH
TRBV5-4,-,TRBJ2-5,ASSLATSGGVETQY
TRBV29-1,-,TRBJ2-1,STTRGNEQF
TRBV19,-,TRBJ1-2,ASSSDSRDIYGYT
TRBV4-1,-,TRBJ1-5,ASSRDRANQPQH
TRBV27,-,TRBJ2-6,ASSPDSGANVLT
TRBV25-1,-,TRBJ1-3,ASSEADSGNTIY
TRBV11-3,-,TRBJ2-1,ASSLDPASAHEQF
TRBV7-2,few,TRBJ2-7,ASSDLGEQY
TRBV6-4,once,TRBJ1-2,ASSDPTRQKLYGYT
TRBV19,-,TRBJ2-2,ASSLRPGLATTGELF
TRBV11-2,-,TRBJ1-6,ASSTSDANSPLH
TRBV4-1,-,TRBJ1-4,ASSYDPSRGEKLF
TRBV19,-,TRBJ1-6,ASSNTGTANSPLH
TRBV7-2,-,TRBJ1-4,ASSLIADNEKLF
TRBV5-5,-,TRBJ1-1,ASSLQGMNTEAF
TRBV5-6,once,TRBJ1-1,ASSLRGEGTEAF
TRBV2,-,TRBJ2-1,ASSEAGGSDRQF
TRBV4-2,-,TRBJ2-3,ASSLGAGGSTDTQY
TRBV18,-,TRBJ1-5,ASSPDRGSNQPQH
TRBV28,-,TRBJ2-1,ASSFIQVWREDPYNEQF
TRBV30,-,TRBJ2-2,AWRFSGYPTGELF
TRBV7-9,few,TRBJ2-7,ASSSGQGTYEQY
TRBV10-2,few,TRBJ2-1,ASTKGLSYNEQF
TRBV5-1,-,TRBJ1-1,ASSVTGTVSMNTEAF
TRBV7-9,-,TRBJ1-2,ASSLGLSSRYPNYGYT
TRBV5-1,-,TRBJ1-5,ASSFEQGNQPQH
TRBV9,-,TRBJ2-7,ASSVATGSEYEQY
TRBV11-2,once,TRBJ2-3,ASSLGASGVRTQY
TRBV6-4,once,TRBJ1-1,ASSEFLGAEAF
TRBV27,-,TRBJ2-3,ASTERPFPSTDTQY
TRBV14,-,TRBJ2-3,ASSPLTSGYHTDTQY
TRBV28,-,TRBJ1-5,ASSSGQYNQPQH
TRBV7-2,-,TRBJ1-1,ASSLYSRMNTEAF
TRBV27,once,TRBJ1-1,ASSSSGTEAF
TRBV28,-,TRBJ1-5,ASTIPGGNQPQH
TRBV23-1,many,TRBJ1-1,ASSQSSLPVTEAF
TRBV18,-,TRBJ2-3,ASSPWATQTDTQY